This passage covers 32 T cell receptor beta chains from one sample sequenced in a study of blood T cell repertoires in COVID-19. TCRdb keeps only in-frame clones here, not all; method: immunoSEQ multiplex PCR. The sample contains a few hundred thousand clones, over 80% of which appear only once. Sequenced material: PBMCs or T cells enriched from blood (not recorded which). The receptors shown here come from a woman between 45 and 65 years old who had recovered from COVID-19.

The V gene is TRBV7-8, the J gene TRBJ1-3, with 8 bases matching TRBD1. This CDR3 contains 15 residues. Germline V lookup: CDR1 SGHVS, CDR2 FQNEAQ. With V trimmed by 4 bases and J by 3 bases, 5 bases remained unmatched. CDR3 in amino acids: CASSSRTGSGNTIYF. In DNA, the CDR3 is TGTGCCAGCAGCTCCCGGACAGGGAGTGGAAACACCATATATTTT.

The V call is TRBV7-9, the J call TRBJ1-2; D is perhaps TRBD1 (6 bases). Germline lookup yields CDR1 SEHNR and CDR2 FQNEAQ (reference sequence). The CDR3 has 13 residues. Trimming left V 5 bases short and J 10 bases short, with 17 bases between. CDR3 coding DNA: TGTGCCAGCAGCCCAGCTCGGACAGTAGTCTACACCTTC. Translation gives CASSPARTVVYTF.

The chain is built from TRBV5-6 and TRBJ2-7, with TRBD2 matching over 8 bases. V dropped 6 bases and J dropped 0; count of bases not matched to a gene: 5. Germline V gene lookup returns CDR1 SGHDT and CDR2 YYEEEE. The CDR3 consists of 14 residues. Here the CDR3 reads CASNAGGRSYEQYF. CDR3 nucleotide sequence: TGTGCCAGCAACGCGGGGGGCCGCTCCTACGAGCAGTACTTC.

The CDR3 DNA reads as TGTGCCAGCCGTGGGGGCCCCGGGCAGTATTCACCCCTCCACTTT. Residues: CASRGGPGQYSPLHF. The genes are TRBV5-4 and TRBJ1-6; possibly TRBD1 for D (6 bases). The CDR3 loop spans 15 amino acids. V lost 7 bases, J lost 8 bases, and 19 bases lay in between. Per the germline V gene, CDR1 is SGHNT and CDR2 is YYREEE (reference sequence).

This chain uses TRBV7-2 with TRBJ1-1; the D gene is possibly TRBD1 (5 bases). Germline V gene data show CDR1 as SGHTA and CDR2 as FQGNSA. The V end lost 2 bases, the J end lost 3 bases, and 13 bases lay between the germline ends. This CDR3 comprises 15 residues. As DNA, the CDR3 is TGTGCCAGCAGCTTAAGGCAGGGAAGATACACTGAAGCTTTCTTT. The encoded protein is CASSLRQGRYTEAFF.

The CDR3 loop is CASSFAGRSSYNEQFF. In nucleotides, the CDR3 is TGTGCCAGCAGCTTTGCCGGGAGGAGCTCCTACAATGAGCAGTTCTTC. The genes are TRBV7-3 and TRBJ2-1; 7 bases agree with TRBD2. Germline CDR1 SGHTA, CDR2 FQGTGA. CDR3 length: 16 amino acids. Trimming took 3 bases from V and 0 from J; bases not matched to a gene: 5. The variable domain in full, with the rest retrieved from reference TRBV7-3 and TRBJ2-1, is GAGVSQTPSNKVTEKGKYVELRCDPISGHTALYWYRQSLGQGPEFLIYFQGTGAADDSGLPNDRFFAVRPEGSVSTLKIQRTERGDSAVYLCASSFAGRSSYNEQFFGPGTRLTVL.

The CDR3 nucleotides read TGTGCCAGTAGTATTATCGGTGCGGGGGTCAATCAGCCCCAGCATTTT. It is translated as CASSIIGAGVNQPQHF. The chain has TRBV19 and TRBJ1-5; D is perhaps TRBD1 (5 bases). V was pared by 3 bases and J by 3 bases, with 15 bases between. The CDR3 runs 16 residues. Germline CDR1 and CDR2: LNHDA and SQIVND (reference sequence).

This chain uses TRBV11-2 with TRBJ2-1, with D possibly matching TRBD2 (6 bases). Between the trimmed V and J ends, which lost 1 base and 8 bases, there was a span of 12 bases. CDR1 and CDR2 (germline): SGHAT, FQNNGV. The CDR3 sequence is 14 residues long. CDR3 in DNA: TGTGCCAGCAGCTTAGGGACTCCGGGAGATGAGCAGTTCTTC. Amino acids: CASSLGTPGDEQFF.

The chain combines TRBV5-8 with TRBJ1-2, with a weak D call TRBD1 (6 bases). Germline CDR1 is SGHTS and CDR2 is YDEGEE. The CDR3 contains 16 residues. With 6 bases removed from V and 1 base from J, the gap between germline ends came to 19 bases. The CDR3 reads CASTSDRSTFNYGYTF. The CDR3 DNA follows: TGTGCCAGCACTTCAGACAGGTCCACCTTTAACTATGGCTACACCTTC.

This chain connects TRBV7-2 to TRBJ1-2, with 9 bases matching TRBD1. Germline loops: CDR1 SGHTA, CDR2 FQGNSA. The length of the CDR3 is 14 residues. Trimming cost V 5 bases and J 7 bases; bases outside gene matches: 8. The CDR3 nucleotides read TGTGCCAGCAGCCAACAGGGGGCGCGGTTTGGCTACACCTTC. Amino acid sequence: CASSQQGARFGYTF.

The chain carries TRBV19 and TRBJ1-2; D gene ambiguous. CDR1 is LNHDA and CDR2 is SQIVND in the germline V gene (reference sequence). Trimming pared 5 bases from V and 4 bases from J, leaving 17 bases between. The CDR3 extends over 15 amino acids. The CDR3, as DNA: TGTGCCAGTAGTCCTTCCCGCCGGGAGGGCTATGGCTACACCTTC. Protein sequence: CASSPSRREGYGYTF.

The chain employs TRBV6-5 and TRBJ2-7; TRBD2 might be the D (5 bases). Trimming left V 3 bases short and J 1 base short, with 16 bases between. The germline V gene encodes CDR1 MNHEY and CDR2 SVGAGI. This CDR3 has 16 residues. Here the CDR3 reads CASSYRRFEGSYEQYF. As DNA, the CDR3 is TGTGCCAGCAGTTATCGCCGGTTCGAGGGATCCTACGAGCAGTACTTC.

The chain combines TRBV6-5 with TRBJ1-2, with 7 bases that match TRBD1. Looked up from germline, CDR1 is MNHEY and CDR2 is SVGAGI. The CDR3 runs to 14 residues. V lost 6 bases to trimming and J lost 6 bases; unmatched junction nucleotides: 10. CDR3 coding DNA: TGTGCCAGCAGATATTCACAGGGGTCTGATGGCTACACCTTC. Protein product: CASRYSQGSDGYTF.

The CDR3 sequence is CASSLGQGASPLHF. The DNA for the CDR3 is TGTGCCAGCTCACTCGGACAGGGGGCTTCACCCCTCCACTTT. The genes are TRBV18 and TRBJ1-6, with 11 bases aligning to TRBD1. Unmatched junction bases numbered 2, after V lost 4 bases and J lost 9 bases. The CDR3 totals 14 residues. Per germline, CDR1 KGHSH and CDR2 LQKENI.

This chain links TRBV5-1 with TRBJ2-1; 10 bases are shared with TRBD2. Trimming removed 4 bases from V and 5 bases from J; junction bases left unmatched: 9. This CDR3 is built from 16 residues. Looked up from germline, CDR1 is SGHRS and CDR2 is YFSETQ. CDR3 bases: TGCGCCAGCAGCCAAAATCCGGGACTAGCGAACAATGAGCAGTTCTTC. Protein product: CASSQNPGLANNEQFF.

The chain combines TRBV11-3 with TRBJ2-3; possible D gene TRBD2, 5 bases. V was shortened by 1 base and J by 2 bases, with 16 bases between the two germline ends. The germline V gene encodes CDR1 SGHNT and CDR2 YENEEA. This CDR3 comprises 17 residues. CDR3 DNA sequence: TGTGCCAGCAGCTTAGGCTGGGGTTCCCGGGACACAGATACGCAGTATTTT. Its translation is CASSLGWGSRDTDTQYF.

The V call is TRBV5-1, the J call TRBJ2-5; the D is unclear. The CDR3 is 11 residues long. V was pared by 4 bases and J by 3 bases, with 4 bases between. Germline loops: CDR1 SGHRS, CDR2 YFSETQ. In DNA form, the CDR3 reads TGCGCCAGCAGCACAAAAGAGACCCAGTACTTC. Translated, it gives CASSTKETQYF.

V usage is TRBV15 and J usage is TRBJ2-7, with D perhaps TRBD1 (5 bases). The CDR3 contains 14 residues. Per germline, CDR1 LNHNV and CDR2 YYDKDF (reference sequence). V was cut by 5 bases and J by 6 bases, with 17 bases left in between. CDR3 loop: CATSPNLLRAEQYF. Written as DNA, the CDR3 is TGTGCCACCAGCCCGAACCTCCTCAGGGCCGAGCAGTACTTC.

This clone was seen a single time. This chain uses TRBV7-2 with TRBJ1-2, with TRBD1 matching 8 bases. The germline gives CDR1 SGHTA, CDR2 FQGNSA. Trimming took 4 bases from V and 3 from J; bases not matched to a gene: 7. The CDR3 has 15 residues. CDR3: CASSSSQGAHYGYTF. In DNA, the CDR3 is TGTGCCAGCAGCTCATCGCAGGGGGCGCACTATGGCTACACCTTC.

The chain couples TRBV21-1 to TRBJ1-2; the table's TRBD1 call for D was not verified on the DNA. TRBV21-1 is noted as a pseudogene. The CDR3 has 15 amino acids. The CDR3 DNA sequence: TGTGCCAGCAAAATCACAGGGGCCCGTAACTATGGCTACACCTTC. Its protein product is CASKITGARNYGYTF.

The chain carries TRBV19 and TRBJ1-1, with unresolved D. Trimming took off 5 bases at V and 5 bases at J, with 15 bases between the two ends. This CDR3 has 14 amino acids. Germline loops: CDR1 LNHDA, CDR2 SQIVND (reference sequence). The CDR3 loop reads CASSEDWRRTEAFF. CDR3 in DNA: TGTGCCAGTAGTGAGGACTGGAGGAGGACTGAAGCTTTCTTT.

The chain recombines TRBV29-1 with TRBJ2-3; a weak D match, TRBD2 (5 bases). The CDR3 extends over 14 amino acids. Germline assignment: CDR1 SQVTM and CDR2 ANQGSEA. With 3 bases removed from V and 0 bases from J, the gap between germline ends came to 10 bases. The CDR3 region has the DNA TGCAGCGTTGAGCGGGTATCTAGCACAGATACGCAGTATTTT. It specifies CSVERVSSTDTQYF.

This clone showed up just once. CDR3 nucleotide sequence: TGTGCCAGCAGCTTAGTTGGACAGGGGGCGTATGGCTACACCTTC. Its translation: CASSLVGQGAYGYTF. This rearrangement joins TRBV7-2 to TRBJ1-2; 11 bases are shared with TRBD1. Germline CDR1 is SGHTA and CDR2 is FQGNSA. With 1 base clipped from V and 5 bases from J, the junction kept 3 bases outside the gene matches. The length of the CDR3 is 15 residues.

This clone was seen only once. The CDR3 DNA follows: TGTGCCAGCAGCGCCCAGGGGGCAAACACTGAAGCTTTCTTT. Amino acid sequence: CASSAQGANTEAFF. J is TRBJ1-1 and V is TRBV7-9; 8 bases align to TRBD1. V lost 5 bases, J lost 2 bases, and 4 bases stayed unmatched. CDR3 size: 14 residues. Germline CDR1 is SEHNR and CDR2 is FQNEAQ (reference sequence).

This chain uses TRBV19 with TRBJ2-7; 10 bases fit TRBD1. V gave up 2 bases and J gave up 7 bases; unmatched junction bases: 11. The germline V gene has CDR1 LNHDA and CDR2 SQIVND (reference sequence). This CDR3 region has 16 residues. CDR3: CASSILDRGRKGEQYF. The CDR3 bases are TGTGCCAGTAGTATACTCGACAGGGGGCGAAAGGGTGAGCAGTACTTC.

A few counts support this clone. The V gene is TRBV6-5, the J gene TRBJ1-2; 8 nucleotides align to TRBD1. Germline V gene sequence: CDR1 MNHEY, CDR2 SVGAGI. With 5 bases clipped from V and 3 bases from J, the junction kept 8 bases outside the gene matches. This CDR3 has 15 residues. The CDR3 loop reads CASSPGDRRYYGYTF. DNA of the CDR3: TGTGCCAGCAGTCCCGGGGACAGGCGGTACTATGGCTACACCTTC.

The gene calls are TRBV15 and TRBJ2-7; a possible D gene is TRBD2 (6 bases). The V end lost 3 bases, the J end lost 5 bases, and 11 bases lay between the germline ends. The germline V gene encodes CDR1 LNHNV and CDR2 YYDKDF (reference sequence). CDR3 length: 13 amino acids. The CDR3 DNA follows: TGTGCCACCAGCAGGGGACTCGGGGACGAGCAGTACTTC. As protein: CATSRGLGDEQYF.

Only one count was recorded for this clone. The chain joins TRBV5-1 to TRBJ1-1; D remains unclear. V gave up 3 bases and J gave up 5 bases, with 14 bases separating them. The CDR3 is made up of 14 amino acids. Germline-derived CDR1 and CDR2 are SGHRS and YFSETQ. The CDR3 nucleotides are TGCGCCAGCAGCTACTCGACGGCGGAAACTGAAGCTTTCTTT. Protein product: CASSYSTAETEAFF.

V gene TRBV19 combines with J gene TRBJ2-2; 8 bases agree with TRBD2. The CDR3 is made up of 19 amino acids. Germline values: CDR1 LNHDA, CDR2 SQIVND (reference sequence). V shed 0 bases and J 1 base; nucleotides not matched to a gene: 10. CDR3 DNA sequence: TGTGCCAGTAGTATAGATCGTCGAGCGGGAGTAGAGAACACCGGGGAGCTGTTTTTT. Amino acid sequence: CASSIDRRAGVENTGELFF.

The chain joins TRBV30 to TRBJ2-2; D perhaps matches TRBD1 (6 bases). The CDR3 runs to 14 residues. The germline V gene has CDR1 GTSNPN and CDR2 SVGIG (reference sequence). CDR3 sequence: CAQRTAANTGELFF. Here the CDR3 DNA reads TGTGCACAGCGGACAGCCGCGAACACCGGGGAGCTGTTTTTT.

This clone has a handful of counts. V usage is TRBV4-1 and J usage is TRBJ2-1; 8 nucleotides line up with TRBD2. This CDR3 region has 20 residues. The V gene end was trimmed by 3 bases and the J gene end by 2 bases; junction bases not matched to a gene: 18. The V gene's germline CDR1 is MGHRA and CDR2 YSYEKL. CDR3 region: CASSQARVTRGLAAYNEQFF. The CDR3 DNA sequence: TGCGCCAGCAGCCAGGCACGCGTTACCAGAGGACTAGCTGCCTACAATGAGCAGTTCTTC.

V is TRBV20-1 and J is TRBJ1-2; no firm D call. This CDR3 is 10 amino acids long. V dropped 3 bases and J dropped 6 bases, with 5 bases sitting between them. Per the germline V gene, CDR1 is DFQATT and CDR2 is SNEGSKA (reference sequence). CDR3 region: CSASSNGYTF. The DNA for the CDR3 is TGCAGTGCTAGTTCAAATGGCTACACCTTC.